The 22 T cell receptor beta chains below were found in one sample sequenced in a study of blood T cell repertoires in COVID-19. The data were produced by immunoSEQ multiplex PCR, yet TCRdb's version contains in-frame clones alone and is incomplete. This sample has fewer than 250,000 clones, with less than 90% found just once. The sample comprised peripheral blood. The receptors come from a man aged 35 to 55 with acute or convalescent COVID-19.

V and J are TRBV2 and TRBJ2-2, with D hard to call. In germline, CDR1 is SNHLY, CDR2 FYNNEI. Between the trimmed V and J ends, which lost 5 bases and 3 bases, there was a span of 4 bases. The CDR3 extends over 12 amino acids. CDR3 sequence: CASSQDTGELFF. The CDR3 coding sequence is TGTGCCAGCAGTCAGGACACCGGGGAGCTGTTTTTT.

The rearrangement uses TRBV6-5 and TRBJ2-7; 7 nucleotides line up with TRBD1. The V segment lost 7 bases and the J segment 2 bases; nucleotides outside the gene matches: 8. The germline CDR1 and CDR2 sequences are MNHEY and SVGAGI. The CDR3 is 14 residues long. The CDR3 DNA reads TGTGCCAGCACCTTACAGGGGATTCCCTACGAGCAGTACTTC. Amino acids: CASTLQGIPYEQYF.

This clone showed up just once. The CDR3 DNA reads TGTGCCAGCAGCCTTCACAGGGGGCTAACTAATGAAAAACTGTTTTTT. Protein sequence: CASSLHRGLTNEKLFF. V and J are TRBV14 and TRBJ1-4; 9 positions agree with TRBD1. The germline V gene has CDR1 SGHDN and CDR2 FVKESK. The ends lost 4 bases at V and 1 base at J; junction bases unmatched: 4. The CDR3 contains 16 residues.

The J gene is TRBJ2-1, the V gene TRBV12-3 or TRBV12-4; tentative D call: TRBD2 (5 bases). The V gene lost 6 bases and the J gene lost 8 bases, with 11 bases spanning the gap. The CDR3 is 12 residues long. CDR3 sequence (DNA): TGTGCCAGCAGCAATGAGGGAGATGAGCAGTTCTTC. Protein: CASSNEGDEQFF.

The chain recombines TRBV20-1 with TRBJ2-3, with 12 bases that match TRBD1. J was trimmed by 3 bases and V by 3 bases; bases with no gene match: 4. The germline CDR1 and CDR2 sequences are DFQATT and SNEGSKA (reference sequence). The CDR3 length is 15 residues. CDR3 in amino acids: CSASGDRGLTDTQYF. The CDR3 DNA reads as TGCAGTGCTAGTGGGGACAGGGGGCTAACAGATACGCAGTATTTT.

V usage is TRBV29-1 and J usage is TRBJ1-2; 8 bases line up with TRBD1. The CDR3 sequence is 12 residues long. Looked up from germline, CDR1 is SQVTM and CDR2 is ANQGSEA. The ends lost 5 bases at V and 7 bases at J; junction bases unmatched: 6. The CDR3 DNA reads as TGCAGCGTTACCCAGGGGGCAGCTGGCTACACCTTC. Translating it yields CSVTQGAAGYTF.

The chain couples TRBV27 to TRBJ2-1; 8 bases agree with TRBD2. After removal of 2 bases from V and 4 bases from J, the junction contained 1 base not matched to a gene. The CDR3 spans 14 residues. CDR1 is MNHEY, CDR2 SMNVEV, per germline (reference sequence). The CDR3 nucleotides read TGTGCCAGCAGTTTAGTAGCGGGGTACAATGAGCAGTTCTTC. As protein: CASSLVAGYNEQFF.

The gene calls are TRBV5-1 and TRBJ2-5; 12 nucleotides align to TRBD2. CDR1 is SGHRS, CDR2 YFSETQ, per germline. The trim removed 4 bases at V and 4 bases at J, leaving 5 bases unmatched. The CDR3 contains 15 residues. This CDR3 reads CASSTSGGSGETQYF. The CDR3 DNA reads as TGCGCCAGCAGCACTAGCGGGGGGTCGGGAGAGACCCAGTACTTC.

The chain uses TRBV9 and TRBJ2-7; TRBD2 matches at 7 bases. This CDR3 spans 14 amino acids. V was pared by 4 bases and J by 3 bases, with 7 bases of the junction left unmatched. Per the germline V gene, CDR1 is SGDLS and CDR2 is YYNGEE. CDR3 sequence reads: CASSPTLAVYEQYF. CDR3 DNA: TGTGCCAGCAGCCCCACGCTAGCGGTCTACGAGCAGTACTTC.

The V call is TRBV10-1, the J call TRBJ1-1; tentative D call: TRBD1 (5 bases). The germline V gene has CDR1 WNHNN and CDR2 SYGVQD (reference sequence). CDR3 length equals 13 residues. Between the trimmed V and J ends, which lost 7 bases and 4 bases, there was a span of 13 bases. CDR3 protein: CASKMGLGTEAFF. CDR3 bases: TGCGCCAGCAAAATGGGGCTCGGCACTGAAGCTTTCTTT.

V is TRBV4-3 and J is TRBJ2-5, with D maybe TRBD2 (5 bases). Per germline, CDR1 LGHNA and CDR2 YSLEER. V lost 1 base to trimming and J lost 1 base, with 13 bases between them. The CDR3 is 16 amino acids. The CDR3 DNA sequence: TGCGCCAGCAGCCAAGTTGGAGGAGGCTCCCAAGAGACCCAGTACTTC. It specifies CASSQVGGGSQETQYF.

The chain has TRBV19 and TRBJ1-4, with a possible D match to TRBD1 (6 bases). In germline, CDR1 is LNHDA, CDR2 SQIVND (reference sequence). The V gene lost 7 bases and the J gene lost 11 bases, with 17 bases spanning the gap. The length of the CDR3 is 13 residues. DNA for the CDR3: TGTGCCAGTATGCTAACAGGGCCTCGGAAACTGTTTTTT. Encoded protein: CASMLTGPRKLFF. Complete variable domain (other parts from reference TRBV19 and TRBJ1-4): DGGITQSPKYLFRKEGQNVTLSCEQNLNHDAMYWYRQDPGQGLRLIYYSQIVNDFQKGDIAEGYSVSREKKESFPLTVTSAQKNPTAFYLCASMLTGPRKLFFGSGTQLSVL.

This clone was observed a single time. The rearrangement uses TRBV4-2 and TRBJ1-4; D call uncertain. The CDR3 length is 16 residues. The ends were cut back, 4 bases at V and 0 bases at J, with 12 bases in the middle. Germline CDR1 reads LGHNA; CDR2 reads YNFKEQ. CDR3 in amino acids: CASSLPGGATNEKLFF. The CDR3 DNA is TGTGCCAGCAGCCTCCCTGGCGGCGCAACTAATGAAAAACTGTTTTTT.

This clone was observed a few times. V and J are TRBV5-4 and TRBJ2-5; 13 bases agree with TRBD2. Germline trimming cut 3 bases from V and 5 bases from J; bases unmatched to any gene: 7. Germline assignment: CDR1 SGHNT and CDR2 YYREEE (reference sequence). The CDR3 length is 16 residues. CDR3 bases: TGTGCCAGCAGCTCGCCGACTAGCGGGGGGTACGAGACCCAGTACTTC. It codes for CASSSPTSGGYETQYF.

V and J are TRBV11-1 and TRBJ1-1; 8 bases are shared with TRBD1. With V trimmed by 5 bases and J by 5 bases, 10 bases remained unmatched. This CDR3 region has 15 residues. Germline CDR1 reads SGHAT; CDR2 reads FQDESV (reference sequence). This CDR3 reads CASSQGGRGLTEAFF. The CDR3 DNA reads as TGTGCCAGCAGCCAGGGTGGCAGGGGGCTTACTGAAGCTTTCTTT. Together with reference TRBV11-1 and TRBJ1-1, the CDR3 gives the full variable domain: EAEVAQSPRYKITEKSQAVAFWCDPISGHATLYWYRQILGQGPELLVQFQDESVVDDSQLPKDRFSAERLKGVDSTLKIQPAELGDSAMYLCASSQGGRGLTEAFFGQGTRLTVV.

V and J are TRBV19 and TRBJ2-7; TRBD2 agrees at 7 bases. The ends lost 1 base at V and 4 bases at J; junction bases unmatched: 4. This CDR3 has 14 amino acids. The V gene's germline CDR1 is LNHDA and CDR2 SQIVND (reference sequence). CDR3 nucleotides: TGTGCCAGTAGTATAGCTGGGGAGGGGTACGAGCAGTACTTC. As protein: CASSIAGEGYEQYF.

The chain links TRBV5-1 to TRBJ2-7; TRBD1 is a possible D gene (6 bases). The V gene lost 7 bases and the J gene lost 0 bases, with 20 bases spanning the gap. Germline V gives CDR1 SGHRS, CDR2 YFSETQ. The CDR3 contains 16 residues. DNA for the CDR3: TGCGCCAGCCGTCCCCAGGGGAGAGTCGACTCCTACGAGCAGTACTTC. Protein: CASRPQGRVDSYEQYF.

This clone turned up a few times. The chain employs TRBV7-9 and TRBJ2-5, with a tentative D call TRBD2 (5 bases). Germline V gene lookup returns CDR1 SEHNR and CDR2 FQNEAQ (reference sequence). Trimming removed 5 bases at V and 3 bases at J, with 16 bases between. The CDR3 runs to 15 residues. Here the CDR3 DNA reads TGTGCCAGCAGCCCCAAAAGACCGAGGGAAGAGACCCAGTACTTC. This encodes CASSPKRPREETQYF.

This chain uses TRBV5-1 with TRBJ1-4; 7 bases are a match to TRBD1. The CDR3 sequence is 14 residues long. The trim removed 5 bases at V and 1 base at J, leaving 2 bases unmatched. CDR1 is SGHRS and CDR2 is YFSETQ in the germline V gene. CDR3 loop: CASRWTGTNEKLFF. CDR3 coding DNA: TGCGCCAGCAGGTGGACAGGAACTAATGAAAAACTGTTTTTT.

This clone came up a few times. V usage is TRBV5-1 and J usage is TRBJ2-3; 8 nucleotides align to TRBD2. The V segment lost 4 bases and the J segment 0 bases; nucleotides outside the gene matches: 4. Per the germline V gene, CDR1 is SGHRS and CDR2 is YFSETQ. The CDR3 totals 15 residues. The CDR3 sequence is CASSLGGASTDTQYF. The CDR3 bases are TGCGCCAGCAGCCTCGGGGGGGCTAGCACAGATACGCAGTATTTT.

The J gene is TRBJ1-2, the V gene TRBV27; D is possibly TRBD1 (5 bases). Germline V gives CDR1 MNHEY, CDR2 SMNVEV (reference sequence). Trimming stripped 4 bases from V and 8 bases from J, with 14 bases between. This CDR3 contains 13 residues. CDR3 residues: CASSSQGVLGYTF. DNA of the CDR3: TGTGCCAGCAGTTCCCAGGGTGTTCTCGGCTACACCTTC.

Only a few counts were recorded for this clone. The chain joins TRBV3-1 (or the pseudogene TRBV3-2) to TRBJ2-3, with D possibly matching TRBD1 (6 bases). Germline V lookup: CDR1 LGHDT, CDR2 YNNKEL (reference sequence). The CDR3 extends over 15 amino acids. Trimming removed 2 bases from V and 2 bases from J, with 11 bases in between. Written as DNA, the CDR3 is TGTGCCAGCAGCCAACCGGACAGATACACAGATACGCAGTATTTT. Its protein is CASSQPDRYTDTQYF.